These 27 T cell receptor beta chains were sequenced from one sample in a study of blood T cell repertoires in COVID-19. TCRdb's table, derived via immunoSEQ multiplex PCR, lists solely in-frame clones and lacks some. The sample has tens of thousands of clones, 65% to 90% seen once. Input material: peripheral blood. The receptors were gathered from a human donor in a cohort sampled during active COVID-19.

The V gene is TRBV30, the J gene TRBJ1-1, with D unclear. Germline V CDR1 and CDR2: GTSNPN, SVGIG (reference sequence). This CDR3 contains 14 residues. Trimming cost V 1 base and J 0 bases, with 9 bases left between them. For the CDR3, the DNA is TGTGCCTGGAGTGGGGAGTTCATGAACACTGAAGCTTTCTTT. Amino acid sequence: CAWSGEFMNTEAFF. The full variable domain, in which reference TRBV30 and TRBJ1-1 provide the parts outside the CDR3, is SQTIHQWPATLVQPVGSPLSLECTVEGTSNPNLYWYRQAAGRGLQLLFYSVGIGQISSEVPQNLSASRPQDRQFILSSKKLLLSDSGFYLCAWSGEFMNTEAFFGQGTRLTVV.

The rearrangement joins TRBV30 to TRBJ1-5; no reliable D call. With 2 bases removed from V and 2 bases from J, the gap between germline ends came to 7 bases. This CDR3 region has 13 residues. Germline-derived CDR1 and CDR2 are GTSNPN and SVGIG (reference sequence). The CDR3 DNA sequence: TGTGCCTGGAGTTATGGAGGCAATCAGCCCCAGCATTTT. Protein sequence: CAWSYGGNQPQHF.

This chain joins TRBV27 and TRBJ2-3; 10 bases align to TRBD1. The trim removed 1 base at V and 4 bases at J, leaving 2 bases unmatched. The CDR3 sequence is 15 residues long. Germline V gene lookup returns CDR1 MNHEY and CDR2 SMNVEV (reference sequence). The CDR3 spells CASSLWTGGPDTQYF. CDR3 coding DNA: TGTGCCAGCAGTTTATGGACAGGGGGTCCAGATACGCAGTATTTT.

In its sample, this clone was seen once. The genes are TRBV27 and TRBJ2-7; tentative D call: TRBD1 (6 bases). The CDR3 loop spans 15 amino acids. From germline, CDR1 is MNHEY and CDR2 SMNVEV (reference sequence). V lost 2 bases, J lost 3 bases, and 14 bases lay in between. The CDR3 spells CASSLRTADYYEQYF. In nucleotides, the CDR3 is TGTGCCAGCAGTTTAAGGACAGCCGATTACTACGAGCAGTACTTC.

The chain links TRBV28 to TRBJ2-3, with D possibly TRBD1 on 6 matching bases. The CDR3 sequence is 16 residues long. Germline V CDR1 and CDR2: MDHEN, SYDVKM. V was trimmed by 5 bases and J by 2 bases, leaving 17 bases between them. CDR3 nucleotide sequence: TGTGCCAGCAGTGGACGCTTGCAGGGGTCCACAGATACGCAGTATTTT. It specifies CASSGRLQGSTDTQYF.

The V gene is TRBV4-3, the J gene TRBJ2-7; 7 bases fit TRBD1. The V and J ends lost 2 bases and 4 bases, in that order; junction bases with no gene match: 5. This CDR3 region has 14 residues. CDR1 is LGHNA, CDR2 YSLEER, per germline. The CDR3 protein is CASSQRTGDYEQYF. The CDR3 region has the DNA TGCGCCAGCAGCCAAAGGACAGGAGATTACGAGCAGTACTTC.

J is TRBJ2-7 and V is TRBV7-2; TRBD1 agrees at 7 bases. Unmatched junction bases numbered 7, after V lost 2 bases and J lost 6 bases. Germline V lookup: CDR1 SGHTA, CDR2 FQGNSA. The CDR3 totals 14 residues. Here the CDR3 reads CASSLPRQGPEQYF. The CDR3 DNA reads TGTGCCAGCAGCTTACCCCGACAGGGCCCCGAGCAGTACTTC.

J is TRBJ1-6 and V is TRBV5-1; 9 bases are a match to TRBD1. CDR1 is SGHRS and CDR2 is YFSETQ in the germline V gene. V lost 4 bases, J lost 9 bases, and 8 bases stayed unmatched. CDR3 length equals 15 residues. CDR3 nucleotides: TGCGCCAGCAGCCTGGACAGGGGAGGAGGTTCACCCCTCCACTTT. Translating it yields CASSLDRGGGSPLHF.

This chain uses TRBV18 with TRBJ2-7, with D possibly matching TRBD2 (6 bases). The CDR3 runs to 14 residues. Trimming took 3 bases from V and 3 from J, leaving 12 bases between them. Germline-derived CDR1 and CDR2 are KGHSH and LQKENI. CDR3 bases: TGTGCCAGCTCACCCGGGGCGACTAGCTACGAGCAGTACTTC. Protein product: CASSPGATSYEQYF.

Concerning this clone itself: Germline and junction disagree at one end, which may indicate a read error. The chain carries TRBV6-1 and TRBJ2-1, with 8 bases fitting TRBD2. The germline gives CDR1 MNHNS, CDR2 SASEGT. This CDR3 is 14 amino acids long. In DNA, the CDR3 is TGTGCCAGCAGCGAAGCGGGAGTCTACAATGAGCAGTTCTTC. It translates to CASSEAGVYNEQFF.

The chain is built from TRBV3-1 (or the pseudogene TRBV3-2) and TRBJ2-7; TRBD1 matches 8 bases. Germline assignment: CDR1 LGHDT and CDR2 YNNKEL (reference sequence). The CDR3 covers 15 residues. After removal of 3 bases from V and 9 bases from J, the junction contained 13 bases not matched to a gene. The CDR3 protein is CASSQAGTGGWWQYF. The CDR3 coding sequence is TGTGCCAGCAGCCAGGCCGGGACAGGAGGTTGGTGGCAGTACTTC.

The chain joins TRBV9 to TRBJ2-3; 10 positions agree with TRBD2. V shed 1 base, J shed 3 bases, and the junction held 5 bases outside the gene matches. The length of the CDR3 is 16 residues. The germline gives CDR1 SGDLS, CDR2 YYNGEE. For the CDR3, the DNA is TGTGCCAGCAGCGTACCTCCTAGCGGGAGAACAGATACGCAGTATTTT. Encoded protein: CASSVPPSGRTDTQYF.

V and J are TRBV16 and TRBJ2-3, with 11 bases identical to TRBD2. The ends lost 1 base at V and 3 bases at J; junction bases unmatched: 3. This CDR3 is built from 16 residues. Germline V gene sequence: CDR1 KGHSY, CDR2 FQNENV. CDR3 bases: TGTGCCAGCAGCCAATTGCTAGCGGGAGGAACAGATACGCAGTATTTT. This codes for CASSQLLAGGTDTQYF.

In this sample, this clone turned up a few times. V gene TRBV11-3 combines with J gene TRBJ2-1; TRBD2 matches at 9 bases. Per the germline V gene, CDR1 is SGHNT and CDR2 is YENEEA. V was pared by 5 bases and J by 0 bases, with 8 bases of the junction left unmatched. This CDR3 has 17 amino acids. For the CDR3, the DNA is TGTGCCAGCAGCAACCCCCTTAGCGGGAGCTCCTACAATGAGCAGTTCTTC. This codes for CASSNPLSGSSYNEQFF.

This clone was seen more than once but under ten times. J is TRBJ2-5 and V is TRBV3-1 (or the pseudogene TRBV3-2); 7 nucleotides line up with TRBD1. Germline V gives CDR1 LGHDT, CDR2 YNNKEL (reference sequence). CDR3 length equals 15 residues. With 7 bases clipped from V and 2 bases from J, the junction kept 10 bases outside the gene matches. CDR3 in amino acids: CASTPGQGVQETQYF. The CDR3 region has the DNA TGTGCCAGCACCCCGGGGCAGGGGGTTCAAGAGACCCAGTACTTC.

The chain combines TRBV11-2 with TRBJ2-7; the match to TRBD2 covers 7 bases. Germline values: CDR1 SGHAT, CDR2 FQNNGV. The CDR3 sequence is 16 residues long. Trimming at V came to 1 base and at J to 2 bases, leaving 8 bases not matched to a gene. This CDR3 is CASSLGELAPTYEQYF. DNA for the CDR3: TGTGCCAGCAGCTTAGGAGAACTAGCGCCCACCTACGAGCAGTACTTC.

The chain couples TRBV28 to TRBJ1-2; possible D gene TRBD1, 6 bases. Trimming shortened V by 6 bases and J by 4 bases, and 18 bases separated the two germline ends. Germline CDR1 and CDR2: MDHEN and SYDVKM. The CDR3 sequence is 15 residues long. DNA for the CDR3: TGTGCCAGCAGATCCGGCGGGGGGCGAGTCTATGGCTACACCTTC. Its translation is CASRSGGGRVYGYTF.

There are a few counts of this clone. The chain couples TRBV11-3 to TRBJ1-3, with no clear D. The V end was cut by 7 bases, the J end by 0 bases, with 19 bases between. Germline CDR1 reads SGHNT; CDR2 reads YENEEA. This CDR3 comprises 17 residues. The CDR3 bases are TGTGCCAGCAAAAGATCACTGGGAGGGAGCTCTGGAAACACCATATATTTT. Protein sequence: CASKRSLGGSSGNTIYF.

The V and J genes are TRBV5-5 and TRBJ1-5, with TRBD1 identical over 7 bases. The CDR3 is 14 residues long. Germline trimming cut 4 bases from V and 5 bases from J; bases unmatched to any gene: 6. From germline, CDR1 is SGHKS and CDR2 YYEKEE (reference sequence). The CDR3 DNA reads TGTGCCAGCAGCCCGGGACAGCCCCATCAGCCCCAGCATTTT. Its protein is CASSPGQPHQPQHF.

The rearrangement joins TRBV28 to TRBJ1-4, with 8 positions matching TRBD1. CDR3 length: 15 residues. V lost 6 bases to trimming and J lost 5 bases; unmatched junction nucleotides: 8. The germline V gene has CDR1 MDHEN and CDR2 SYDVKM. CDR3 sequence (DNA): TGTGCCAGCAGCCGTCCAGGGGGCCTCAATGAAAAACTGTTTTTT. Its translation is CASSRPGGLNEKLFF.

The CDR3 protein is CAWRKGGWGTEAFF. CDR3 DNA sequence: TGTGCCTGGAGGAAGGGGGGGTGGGGCACTGAAGCTTTCTTT. V usage is TRBV30 and J usage is TRBJ1-1; TRBD1 is a possible D gene (6 bases). Per the germline V gene, CDR1 is GTSNPN and CDR2 is SVGIG (reference sequence). The CDR3 runs 14 residues. Trimming shortened V by 3 bases and J by 4 bases, and 15 bases separated the two germline ends. The variable domain in full, with the rest retrieved from reference TRBV30 and TRBJ1-1, is SQTIHQWPATLVQPVGSPLSLECTVEGTSNPNLYWYRQAAGRGLQLLFYSVGIGQISSEVPQNLSASRPQDRQFILSSKKLLLSDSGFYLCAWRKGGWGTEAFFGQGTRLTVV.

The rearrangement joins TRBV6-5 to TRBJ2-7; 11 bases line up with TRBD2. Trimming cost V 6 bases and J 0 bases; bases outside gene matches: 4. The germline V gene encodes CDR1 MNHEY and CDR2 SVGAGI. The CDR3 is made up of 15 amino acids. The CDR3 reads CASRASGRSSYEQYF. The CDR3 nucleotides read TGTGCCAGCAGGGCTAGCGGGAGGTCCTCCTACGAGCAGTACTTC.

The chain links TRBV28 to TRBJ1-3; perhaps TRBD1 as D (6 bases). The CDR3 is 19 amino acids. With 5 bases removed from V and 5 bases from J, the gap between germline ends came to 28 bases. Per the germline V gene, CDR1 is MDHEN and CDR2 is SYDVKM. CDR3 bases: TGTGCCAGCAGTGGACTTATTTTCGCAGGGGCGGAGGACAGAAACACCATATATTTT. It is translated as CASSGLIFAGAEDRNTIYF.

This chain links TRBV28 with TRBJ2-3, with TRBD2 matching over 10 bases. V gave up 6 bases and J gave up 2 bases; unmatched junction bases: 5. This CDR3 is 15 amino acids long. The germline V gene has CDR1 MDHEN and CDR2 SYDVKM. The CDR3 here is CASRWLAGVTDTQYF. CDR3 DNA: TGTGCCAGCAGGTGGCTAGCGGGAGTCACAGATACGCAGTATTTT.

This clone showed up just once. The chain is built from TRBV7-9 and TRBJ1-6; 8 bases map to TRBD1. This CDR3 is built from 14 residues. With 4 bases clipped from V and 7 bases from J, the junction kept 3 bases outside the gene matches. From germline, CDR1 is SEHNR and CDR2 FQNEAQ (reference sequence). The CDR3 loop is CASSSDRANSPLHF. The CDR3 DNA follows: TGTGCCAGCAGCTCGGACAGGGCGAATTCACCCCTCCACTTT.

This sequence joins TRBV3-1 (or the pseudogene TRBV3-2) and TRBJ1-4; D perhaps matches TRBD1 (6 bases). Germline lookup yields CDR1 LGHDT and CDR2 YNNKEL (reference sequence). Trimming cost V 2 bases and J 8 bases, with 12 bases left between them. This CDR3 has 14 amino acids. CDR3 in amino acids: CASSQSVGAEKLFF. Written as DNA, the CDR3 is TGTGCCAGCAGCCAATCTGTGGGGGCCGAAAAACTGTTTTTT.

This chain uses TRBV28 with TRBJ2-5; 9 positions agree with TRBD2. The CDR3 runs 12 residues. The germline V gene encodes CDR1 MDHEN and CDR2 SYDVKM. Trimming at V came to 6 bases and at J to 4 bases, leaving 0 bases not matched to a gene. CDR3 loop: CASRTSGETQYF. The CDR3 DNA reads TGTGCCAGCAGGACTAGCGGAGAGACCCAGTACTTC. Together with reference TRBV28 and TRBJ2-5, the CDR3 gives the full variable domain: DVKVTQSSRYLVKRTGEKVFLECVQDMDHENMFWYRQDPGLGLRLIYFSYDVKMKEKGDIPEGYSVSREKKERFSLILESASTNQTSMYLCASRTSGETQYFGPGTRLLVL.